These T cell receptor beta chains were read from a single sample in a study of cytomegalovirus exposure and HLA in healthy donors. Method: immunoSEQ multiplex PCR; TCRdb's copy keeps in-frame clones and lacks some. The profile covers about 95,000 clones, with around 86% appearing a single time and around 4.2% taken by the ten largest. Sequencing was carried out using PBMCs. The receptors originated from a woman aged 70 to 79 in good health and CMV-seropositive. CDR3s include the opening cysteine and the closing phenylalanine or tryptophan. A D gene is named only where the DNA matches it firmly. Only part of the rows carry a size: once, few, many, or a class if the clone is expanded.

V	size	D	J	DNA	CDR3
TRBV7-9	NA	NA	TRBJ2-5	TGTGCCAGCAGCCCCACAGGCCCGGGAGTGGAGACCCAGTACTTC	CASSPTGPGVETQYF
TRBV6-5	once	TRBD2	TRBJ2-4	TGTGCCAGCAGCGGGGGGATATCAAAAAACATTCAGTACTTC	CASSGGISKNIQYF
TRBV5-4	NA	NA	TRBJ1-2	TGTGCCAGCAGCTTCACAGGATCCTATGGCTACACCTTC	CASSFTGSYGYTF
TRBV10-3	NA	NA	TRBJ1-1	TGTGCCATCAGTGAGTACAACAGGCCGGGGGGTGATACTGAAGCTTTCTTT	CAISEYNRPGGDTEAFF
TRBV7-9	NA	NA	TRBJ2-5	TGTGCCAGCAGCTTAGTGAGTCTGGAGACCCAGTACTTC	CASSLVSLETQYF
TRBV18	NA	NA	TRBJ2-3	TGTGCCAGCTCACTTTCCCGGGACTTAGAGTATTTT	CASSLSRDLEYF
TRBV4-2	NA	TRBD1	TRBJ1-2	TGTGCCAGCAGCCAAGAACAGGGGGCAGGGGACTATGGCTACACCTTC	CASSQEQGAGDYGYTF
TRBV7-9	few	TRBD1	TRBJ2-7	TGTGCCAGCAGCCAAGCGGTAAGGGGGCGGAACGAGCAGTACTTC	CASSQAVRGRNEQYF
TRBV14	few	NA	TRBJ1-1	TGTGCCAGCAGCCCCAGAACTATGAACACTGAAGCTTTCTTT	CASSPRTMNTEAFF
TRBV5-1	NA	TRBD1	TRBJ2-6	TGCGCCAGCAGCACGGGACAGGGAGCCTCCTCTGGGGCCAACGTCCTGACTTTC	CASSTGQGASSGANVLTF
TRBV28	NA	NA	TRBJ2-5	TGTGCCAGCAGCCAACGGGGTGGGGAGCAGTACTTC	CASSQRGGEQYF
TRBV10-1	NA	TRBD2	TRBJ2-5	TGCGCCAGCAGTCGACTAGCGGGAGGGACCGTAGAGACCCAGTACTTC	CASSRLAGGTVETQYF
TRBV7-9	NA	TRBD2	TRBJ2-5	TGTGCCAGCAGCCTCCCACCCAGACTAGCGGGAGCACGAGAGACCCAGTACTTC	CASSLPPRLAGARETQYF
TRBV7-9	NA	TRBD2	TRBJ2-2	TGTGCCAGCAGCGCAGGACTAGCGGGCACCGAGGAGCTGTTTTTT	CASSAGLAGTEELFF
TRBV7-2	NA	TRBD1	TRBJ2-5	TGTGCCAGCAGCTTAAATCGGCAGGGGGCTGAGACCCAGTACTTC	CASSLNRQGAETQYF
TRBV7-6	few	NA	TRBJ1-1	TGTGCCAGCAGCCCCAGGTCAGGGGCGCTTATCATGAACACTGAAGCTTTCTTT	CASSPRSGALIMNTEAFF
TRBV5-1	NA	NA	TRBJ1-5	TGCGCCAGCAGCTTGGCCCCGGGTAGCAATCAGCCCCAGCATTTT	CASSLAPGSNQPQHF
TRBV9	NA	NA	TRBJ2-7	TGTGCCAGCAGCGTAGACGCGACGGTGCGGTACGAGCAGTACTTC	CASSVDATVRYEQYF
TRBV7-8	NA	NA	TRBJ2-3	TGTGCCAGCAGCTTAGTGGACTTCACAGATACGCAGTATTTT	CASSLVDFTDTQYF
TRBV11-2	NA	TRBD2	TRBJ2-7	TGTGCCAGCAGCTCGGAGAGTACTAGCGGGAGGAACGAGCAGTACTTC	CASSSESTSGRNEQYF
TRBV27	NA	TRBD1	TRBJ2-7	TGTGCCAGCAGTTTAAGAGGACAGGGGGCTTCCTACGAGCAGTACTTC	CASSLRGQGASYEQYF
TRBV19	once	NA	TRBJ2-1	TGTGCCAGTAGTATCGGGAGTTCTCGCAATGAGCAGTTCTTC	CASSIGSSRNEQFF
TRBV7-3	NA	NA	TRBJ2-1	TGTGCCAGCAGCTTATCGGTTGACAATGAGCAGTTCTTC	CASSLSVDNEQFF
TRBV18	NA	TRBD2	TRBJ2-1	TGTGCCAGCTCACCATTTCGAGCGGGAAATGAGCAGTTCTTC	CASSPFRAGNEQFF
TRBV27	NA	TRBD1	TRBJ1-4	TGTGCCAGCAGTTTACGACAGGGTGGGGAAAAACTGTTTTTT	CASSLRQGGEKLFF
TRBV4-2	few	TRBD1	TRBJ2-4	TGTGCCAGCAGCCAAGCTGGATGGGGACAGGGAACTGACATTCAGTACTTC	CASSQAGWGQGTDIQYF
TRBV6-5	once	TRBD1	TRBJ1-6	TGTGCCAGCAGTCGACAGGGGGCGAATTCACCCCTCCACTTT	CASSRQGANSPLHF
TRBV7-2	NA	TRBD1	TRBJ2-7	TGTGCCAGCGGCCCCAACAGGGGGCGGTACGAGCAGTACTTC	CASGPNRGRYEQYF
TRBV15	NA	TRBD2	TRBJ2-7	TGTGCCACCAGCACTTTAGCGGGAGGGCCGCTCGAGCAGTACTTC	CATSTLAGGPLEQYF
TRBV30	NA	TRBD1	TRBJ2-3	TGTGCCTGGACGGGACAGCACACAGATACGCAGTATTTT	CAWTGQHTDTQYF
TRBV20-1	NA	NA	TRBJ2-4	TGCAGTGCCCCCCCCGAAAACATTCAGTACTTC	CSAPPENIQYF
TRBV7-9	NA	TRBD1	TRBJ1-3	TGTGCCAGCAGCTCCGACAGGGATGGAAACACCATATATTTT	CASSSDRDGNTIYF
TRBV13	NA	TRBD1	TRBJ1-4	TGTGCCAGCAGCAAACCGGGACAGACTAATGAAAAACTGTTTTTT	CASSKPGQTNEKLFF
TRBV6-1	NA	NA	TRBJ1-1	TGTGCCAGCAGTGAAAGGGGGAACACTGAAGCTTTCTTT	CASSERGNTEAFF
TRBV30	NA	NA	TRBJ2-7	TGTGCCTGGAGCTATGGGACAAAGCCAGCCTACGAGCAGTACTTC	CAWSYGTKPAYEQYF
TRBV28	NA	NA	TRBJ2-7	TGTGCCAGCAGCCCCTGGACTGGAAGCTCCTACGAGCAGTACTTC	CASSPWTGSSYEQYF
TRBV5-1	once	NA	TRBJ2-1	TGCGCCAGCAGCGCTAGTTCGAGCTCCTACAATGAGCAGTTCTTC	CASSASSSSYNEQFF